A selection of T cell receptor beta chains follows, all from one sample in a study of Graves' ophthalmopathy and Graves' hyperthyroidism. Via MiXCR, TCRdb re-called the multiplex PCR reads, giving one row per CDR3 protein. This table has around 1,200,000 distinct CDR3 sequences, 35% to 45% appearing once. The sequencing input was peripheral blood or thyroid tissue (not recorded which). Receptors originate from an adult man with Graves' hyperthyroidism. The CDR3 runs from the conserved cysteine through the conserved F or W. Fields, in order: CDR3 protein, V gene, J gene.

CDR3 protein: CASSEGSGGEEPLHF
V gene: TRBV6-1
J gene: TRBJ1-6

CDR3 protein: CATSRDLGGGYTF
V gene: TRBV15
J gene: TRBJ1-2

CDR3 protein: CATSRGGGEGDSPLHF
V gene: TRBV15
J gene: TRBJ1-6

CDR3 protein: CASTRTGLTEAFF
V gene: TRBV19
J gene: TRBJ1-1

CDR3 protein: CASSGDRGLREEKLFF
V gene: TRBV12-3/TRBV12-4
J gene: TRBJ1-4

CDR3 protein: CASSLLWNSNQPQHF
V gene: TRBV7-2
J gene: TRBJ1-5

CDR3 protein: CSSSPYQNTEAFF
V gene: TRBV18
J gene: TRBJ1-1

CDR3 protein: CSVDPRGIYEQYF
V gene: TRBV29-1
J gene: TRBJ2-7

CDR3 protein: CASSYGQGPFNYGYTF
V gene: TRBV7-9
J gene: TRBJ1-2

CDR3 protein: CASSRGVGSAETQYF
V gene: TRBV12-3/TRBV12-4
J gene: TRBJ2-5

CDR3 protein: CATSRVFAENTEAF
V gene: TRBV15
J gene: TRBJ2-6

CDR3 protein: CASSQRGQHYGYTF
V gene: TRBV5-4
J gene: TRBJ1-2

CDR3 protein: CSAPDNNEKLFF
V gene: TRBV29-1
J gene: TRBJ1-4

CDR3 protein: CASRETVDNEKLFF
V gene: TRBV5-1
J gene: TRBJ1-4

CDR3 protein: CATGPATNEKLFF
V gene: TRBV10-3
J gene: TRBJ1-4

CDR3 protein: CASSFDSRPGNTIYF
V gene: TRBV12-3/TRBV12-4
J gene: TRBJ1-3

CDR3 protein: CASSPRVRITEAFF
V gene: TRBV12-3/TRBV12-4
J gene: TRBJ1-1

CDR3 protein: CATAGTGPPGELFF
V gene: TRBV24-1
J gene: TRBJ2-2

CDR3 protein: CASSQSQGRSPLHF
V gene: TRBV7-9
J gene: TRBJ1-6

CDR3 protein: CASSLGEGDPNYGYTF
V gene: TRBV7-9
J gene: TRBJ1-2

CDR3 protein: CASSAGPASTEAFF
V gene: TRBV7-2
J gene: TRBJ1-1

CDR3 protein: CASSFFRTGHEQYF
V gene: TRBV28
J gene: TRBJ2-7

CDR3 protein: CASSLITNGQGGEAFF
V gene: TRBV28
J gene: TRBJ1-1

CDR3 protein: CSASARGMGSPNQPQHF
V gene: TRBV20-1
J gene: TRBJ1-5

CDR3 protein: CATTTGTGPYETQYF
V gene: TRBV10-2
J gene: TRBJ2-5

CDR3 protein: CASSLVQGQSYGYTF
V gene: TRBV12-3/TRBV12-4
J gene: TRBJ1-2

CDR3 protein: CASSSGVGTGETQYF
V gene: TRBV7-2
J gene: TRBJ2-5

CDR3 protein: CASIDTLSSYNSPLHF
V gene: TRBV10-2
J gene: TRBJ1-6

CDR3 protein: CASRGTGGARGANVLTF
V gene: TRBV25-1
J gene: TRBJ2-6

CDR3 protein: CASSQGDGVGTEAFF
V gene: TRBV4-2
J gene: TRBJ1-1

CDR3 protein: CASSGTGGGGPETQYF
V gene: TRBV2
J gene: TRBJ2-5

CDR3 protein: CASSKTGAPNTGELFF
V gene: TRBV25-1
J gene: TRBJ2-2

CDR3 protein: CASSLEFGGDQPQHF
V gene: TRBV7-6
J gene: TRBJ1-5

CDR3 protein: CASRGTDEIFDTEAFF
V gene: TRBV2
J gene: TRBJ1-1

CDR3 protein: CASKPGQGIGELFF
V gene: TRBV2
J gene: TRBJ2-2

CDR3 protein: CASSEGLSSVGETQYF
V gene: TRBV6-5
J gene: TRBJ2-5

CDR3 protein: CATSRDLSLNYGYTF
V gene: TRBV15
J gene: TRBJ1-2

CDR3 protein: CSVGWQDPYEQYF
V gene: TRBV29-1
J gene: TRBJ2-7

CDR3 protein: CASREQENSNQPQHF
V gene: TRBV2
J gene: TRBJ1-5

CDR3 protein: CASSLATGDSYGYTF
V gene: TRBV7-9
J gene: TRBJ1-2

CDR3 protein: CASSFRTSGGSPYEQYF
V gene: TRBV7-8
J gene: TRBJ2-7

CDR3 protein: CASTGGENEKLFF
V gene: TRBV19
J gene: TRBJ1-4

CDR3 protein: CASSSQTSGSHF
V gene: TRBV9
J gene: TRBJ2-3

CDR3 protein: CATQFNEKLFF
V gene: TRBV15
J gene: TRBJ1-4

CDR3 protein: CASSPTSKPGNTIYF
V gene: TRBV7-9
J gene: TRBJ1-3

CDR3 protein: CATIQAGRVGSPLHF
V gene: TRBV15
J gene: TRBJ1-6

CDR3 protein: CASSPWGPQETQYF
V gene: TRBV7-2
J gene: TRBJ2-5

CDR3 protein: CSAVRLAGAQETQYF
V gene: TRBV20-1
J gene: TRBJ2-5

CDR3 protein: CASSPYPGGQSNSNQPQHF
V gene: TRBV11-2
J gene: TRBJ1-5

CDR3 protein: CASSRTNEQYF
V gene: TRBV5-6
J gene: TRBJ2-7

CDR3 protein: CASSYPSFEGETQYF
V gene: TRBV10-3
J gene: TRBJ2-5

CDR3 protein: CAWSVSGSEKLFF
V gene: TRBV30
J gene: TRBJ1-4

CDR3 protein: CASSQDHLGQGRYEQYF
V gene: TRBV4-1
J gene: TRBJ2-7